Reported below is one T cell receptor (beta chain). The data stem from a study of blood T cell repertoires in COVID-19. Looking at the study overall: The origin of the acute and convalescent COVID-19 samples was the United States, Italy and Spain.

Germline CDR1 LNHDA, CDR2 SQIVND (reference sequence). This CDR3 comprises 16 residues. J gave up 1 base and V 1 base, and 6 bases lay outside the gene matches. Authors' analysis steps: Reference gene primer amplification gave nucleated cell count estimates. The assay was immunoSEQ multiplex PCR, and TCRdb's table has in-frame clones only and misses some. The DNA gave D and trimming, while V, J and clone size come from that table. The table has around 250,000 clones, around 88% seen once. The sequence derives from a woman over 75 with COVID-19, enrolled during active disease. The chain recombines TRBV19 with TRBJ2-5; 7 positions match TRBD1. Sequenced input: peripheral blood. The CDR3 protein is CASSIGGAGGQETQYF. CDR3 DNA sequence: TGTGCCAGTAGTATAGGAGGGGCAGGGGGCCAAGAGACCCAGTACTTC.